Listed here are 15 T cell receptor beta chains from one sample, sequenced in a study of blood T cell repertoires in COVID-19. Libraries were prepared by immunoSEQ multiplex PCR; TCRdb keeps only in-frame clonotypes and omits some of them. The table includes some 200,000 clones, about 88% detected once. Source material: PBMCs or T cells enriched from blood (not recorded which). Every receptor here comes from a woman younger than 45 who had recovered from COVID-19.

The V call is TRBV4-3, the J call TRBJ1-2, with TRBD1 as a possible D gene (6 bases). Germline V gene lookup returns CDR1 LGHNA and CDR2 YSLEER. The CDR3 covers 17 residues. Deletions cut 4 bases from V and 4 bases from J, with 22 bases between. CDR3 sequence reads: CASSRGGQDLMGYGYTF. The CDR3 DNA is TGCGCCAGCAGCCGAGGGGGTCAGGACCTTATGGGCTATGGCTACACCTTC.

The rearrangement links TRBV7-9 to TRBJ2-2, with 8 positions matching TRBD2. Trimming removed 5 bases from V and 4 bases from J; junction bases left unmatched: 9. The CDR3 is 16 residues long. Looked up from germline, CDR1 is SEHNR and CDR2 is FQNEAQ (reference sequence). Here the CDR3 DNA reads TGTGCCAGCAGCCGAGCCGCGGGGGGTGGCACCGGGGAGCTGTTTTTT. This sequence encodes CASSRAAGGGTGELFF.

The chain carries TRBV4-3 and TRBJ1-4; 10 bases agree with TRBD1. The CDR3 sequence is 16 residues long. The V gene's germline CDR1 is LGHNA and CDR2 YSLEER. Trimming cost V 2 bases and J 8 bases; bases outside gene matches: 8. The CDR3 DNA reads as TGCGCCAGCAGCCAAATTGGACAGGGGGGGCTCGAAAAACTGTTTTTT. Amino acid sequence: CASSQIGQGGLEKLFF.

The gene calls are TRBV27 and TRBJ2-3, with TRBD1 matching 7 bases. In germline, CDR1 is MNHEY, CDR2 SMNVEV (reference sequence). The V gene end was trimmed by 5 bases and the J gene end by 0 bases; junction bases not matched to a gene: 8. The CDR3 sequence is 16 residues long. Here the CDR3 DNA reads TGTGCCAGCAGTCCGAGGACAGGTTATAGCACAGATACGCAGTATTTT. Residues: CASSPRTGYSTDTQYF.

This chain links TRBV10-3 with TRBJ2-5; D ambiguous. The germline gives CDR1 ENHRY, CDR2 SYGVKD. V shed 1 base and J shed 1 base, with 4 bases lying between them. The CDR3 runs 13 residues. The CDR3 coding sequence is TGTGCCATCAGTGAGTTCCGCCAAGAGACCCAGTACTTC. This encodes CAISEFRQETQYF.

The chain links TRBV7-9 to TRBJ2-1, with a tentative D call TRBD2 (6 bases). V dropped 3 bases and J dropped 3 bases, with 9 bases sitting between them. Germline V CDR1 and CDR2: SEHNR, FQNEAQ (reference sequence). This CDR3 contains 14 residues. CDR3 protein: CASSLGGDYNEQFF. DNA of the CDR3: TGTGCCAGCAGCTTGGGGGGAGACTACAATGAGCAGTTCTTC.

This chain joins TRBV4-1 and TRBJ1-5, with D hard to call. V was clipped by 3 bases and J by 0 bases, with 15 bases between them. This CDR3 is 17 amino acids long. The germline CDR1 and CDR2 sequences are MGHRA and YSYEKL. For the CDR3, the DNA is TGCGCCAGCAGCCACGTCGCTGGGCAGTATAGCAATCAGCCCCAGCATTTT. It codes for CASSHVAGQYSNQPQHF.

This clone was seen a single time. The chain employs TRBV5-6 and TRBJ1-5, with D maybe TRBD1 (5 bases). The germline V and J ends were trimmed by 1 base and 2 bases, with 16 bases remaining between them. The CDR3 contains 17 residues. The V gene's germline CDR1 is SGHDT and CDR2 YYEEEE. The CDR3 nucleotides read TGTGCCAGCAGCTTGTTAGGGGCTGGGGGGGGCAATCAGCCCCAGCATTTT. This encodes CASSLLGAGGGNQPQHF.

The chain joins TRBV5-8 to TRBJ1-5; TRBD1 matches at 10 bases. The CDR3 runs to 15 residues. The germline V gene encodes CDR1 SGHTS and CDR2 YDEGEE. The V and J ends lost 2 bases and 6 bases, in that order; junction bases with no gene match: 5. This chain's CDR3 is CASSLETGGVQPQHF. CDR3 nucleotides: TGTGCCAGCAGCTTAGAGACAGGGGGCGTTCAGCCCCAGCATTTT.

The chain couples TRBV4-2 to TRBJ2-2, with TRBD2 matching 13 bases. V lost 3 bases, J lost 5 bases, and 3 bases stayed unmatched. The CDR3 is 16 residues long. Germline CDR1 and CDR2: LGHNA and YNFKEQ. The CDR3 DNA reads TGTGCCAGCAGCCAGGCGGGACTAGCGGGGACCGGGGAGCTGTTTTTT. Its translation: CASSQAGLAGTGELFF.

The gene calls are TRBV25-1 and TRBJ1-2; tentative D call: TRBD1 (5 bases). Looked up from germline, CDR1 is MGHDK and CDR2 is SYGVNS. Trimming removed 5 bases from V and 7 bases from J, with 14 bases in between. The CDR3 runs 13 residues. CDR3: CASSHLQGFGYTF. CDR3 sequence (DNA): TGTGCCAGCAGTCACTTGCAGGGTTTTGGCTACACCTTC.

The V gene is TRBV6-1, the J gene TRBJ2-3, with unresolved D. The CDR3 extends over 11 amino acids. Germline V gives CDR1 MNHNS, CDR2 SASEGT. V was cut by 0 bases and J by 11 bases, with 6 bases left in between. The CDR3 DNA follows: TGTGCCAGCAGTGAAGCCGTAAAGCAGTATTTT. As protein: CASSEAVKQYF.

The chain uses TRBV27 and TRBJ1-1; 9 nucleotides agree with TRBD1. Germline trimming cut 9 bases from V and 11 bases from J; bases unmatched to any gene: 10. CDR3 length equals 12 residues. Germline CDR1 MNHEY, CDR2 SMNVEV (reference sequence). The DNA of the CDR3 is TGTGCCAGTGGGACAGGGATTTTGTATGCTTTCTTT. Amino acid sequence: CASGTGILYAFF.

This chain joins TRBV2 and TRBJ1-3; 7 bases agree with TRBD1. J gave up 2 bases and V 7 bases, and 14 bases lay outside the gene matches. Looked up from germline, CDR1 is SNHLY and CDR2 is FYNNEI. CDR3 length: 17 amino acids. The CDR3 loop reads CASTSPPGQVPGNTIYF. DNA for the CDR3: TGTGCCAGCACCTCCCCCCCTGGACAGGTTCCTGGAAACACCATATATTTT.

As regards this clone: Other DNA sequences in this sample translate to the same CDR3. The chain joins TRBV7-9 to TRBJ2-3; possible D gene TRBD1, 5 bases. The V and J ends lost 5 bases and 4 bases respectively, with 10 bases between them. The CDR3 contains 13 residues. Germline V gene sequence: CDR1 SEHNR, CDR2 FQNEAQ (reference sequence). The CDR3 DNA reads as TGTGCCAGCAGCCCAAGGGGCCCAGATACGCAGTATTTT. Residues: CASSPRGPDTQYF. Full variable domain (missing parts from reference TRBV7-9 and TRBJ2-3): DTGVSQNPRHKITKRGQNVTFRCDPISEHNRLYWYRQTLGQGPEFLTYFQNEAQLEKSRLLSDRFSAERPKGSFSTLEIQRTEQGDSAMYLCASSPRGPDTQYFGPGTRLTVL.